The sequence of this T cell receptor beta chain was determined in a study of molecular identifiers for immune sequencing clone quantification. Study overall: Across replicate runs, RNA obtained from 20,000 or 100,000 naive CD8 cells was divided into five, with four undergoing sequencing. Study findings and constraints: Under 1% of molecules in naive cells, but over 97% of effector molecules, belonged to clones above 20 RNA copies. Approximately 980,000 naive cells reportedly did not prevent detection of spiked Jurkat TCR RNA from one cell.

Ten or more counts support this clonotype. The antigen is undetermined. The authors built bulk TCR libraries by previously described methods with listed TCR primers. TCRdb reanalysed the PCR reads using MiXCR and keeps one entry per CDR3 protein. The sample yields about 320,000 distinct CDR3 sequences, 20% to 25% seen once. The sequencing sample was made of naive CD8+ T cells from blood, with Jurkat cell RNA spiked in. Subset indicated: FACS-sorted CD8+CD4-CCR7+CD45RA+ naive T cells. The source is a human donor in good health. Some libraries in this study had Jurkat cell RNA spiked in.

The CDR3 here is CASSYPTGESSYEQYF. CDR3 bases: TGTGCCAGCAGCTACCCGACAGGGGAAAGCTCCTACGAGCAGTACTTC. This chain joins TRBV7-9 and TRBJ2-7; 8 bases match TRBD1. The CDR3 is 16 amino acids. V shed 4 bases and J 0 bases; nucleotides not matched to a gene: 8. Germline CDR1 is SEHNR and CDR2 is FQNEAQ (reference sequence).